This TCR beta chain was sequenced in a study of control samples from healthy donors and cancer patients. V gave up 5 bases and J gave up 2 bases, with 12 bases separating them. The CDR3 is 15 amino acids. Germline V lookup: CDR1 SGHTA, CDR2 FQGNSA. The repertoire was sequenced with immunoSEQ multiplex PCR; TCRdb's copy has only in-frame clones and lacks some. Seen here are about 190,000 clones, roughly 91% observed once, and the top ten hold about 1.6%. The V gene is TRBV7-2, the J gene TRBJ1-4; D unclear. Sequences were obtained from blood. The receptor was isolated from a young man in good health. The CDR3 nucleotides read TGTGCCAGCAGCGCGGCTACGCGGACTAATGAAAAACTGTTTTTT. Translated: CASSAATRTNEKLFF.